This TCR beta chain was captured in a study of PD-1 blockade in classical Hodgkin lymphoma. Across the study: Patients got intravenous nivolumab 3 mg/kg every 2 weeks. General observations from the study: While CD8+ TCR diversity did not rise significantly by C4D1, CD4+ TCR diversity did. Complete responders showed a baseline diversity that resembled the diversity of newly diagnosed patients.

On this clone: Its specificity is unknown.

Every single patient, without exception, relapsed after autologous stem cell transplantation, and brentuximab vedotin exposure varied. Germline lookup yields CDR1 SGHAT and CDR2 FQNNGV. The CDR3 has 14 amino acids. V was shortened by 3 bases and J by 3 bases, with 12 bases between the two germline ends. The assay was immunoSEQ multiplex PCR, and TCRdb's table has in-frame clones only and misses some. The table records approximately 41,000 clones, about 85% of them present only once. The TCR originated in a human donor with classical Hodgkin lymphoma. The specimen was peripheral blood mononuclear cells (PBMCs), collected before the second cycle of nivolumab. The chain recombines TRBV11-2 with TRBJ2-7; D is undetermined. The CDR3 DNA reads TGTGCCAGCAGCTTCTCACTTGCAGACTACGAGCAGTACTTC. It yields the protein CASSFSLADYEQYF.